Shown below are 22 T cell receptor beta chains from a single sample sequenced in a study of blood T cell repertoires in COVID-19. TCRdb's copy holds only in-frame clones and misses some; the assay was immunoSEQ multiplex PCR. The sample holds approximately 220,000 clones, 85% to 90% seen once. Sequenced input: PBMCs or T cells enriched from blood (not recorded which). These receptors all come from a woman in her thirties with acute COVID-19.

The chain has TRBV3-1 (or the pseudogene TRBV3-2) and TRBJ2-1, with TRBD1 as a possible D gene (6 bases). The CDR3 spans 16 residues. V lost 0 bases and J 7 bases, leaving 16 bases between the germline ends. CDR1 is LGHDT and CDR2 is YNNKEL in the germline V gene (reference sequence). The CDR3 loop reads CASSQDSSGAGNEQFF. CDR3 nucleotides: TGTGCCAGCAGCCAAGATTCGTCAGGGGCCGGGAATGAGCAGTTCTTC.

The rearrangement uses TRBV20-1 and TRBJ2-7; weak D call: TRBD1 (5 bases). V was trimmed by 4 bases and J by 4 bases, leaving 8 bases between them. The CDR3 runs to 11 residues. Germline V gives CDR1 DFQATT, CDR2 SNEGSKA (reference sequence). CDR3 residues: CSAMQGYEQYF. In DNA form, the CDR3 reads TGCAGTGCTATGCAGGGTTACGAGCAGTACTTC.

This clone showed up just once. V usage is TRBV6-1 and J usage is TRBJ2-5; 7 nucleotides align to TRBD2. This CDR3 spans 14 amino acids. Looked up from germline, CDR1 is MNHNS and CDR2 is SASEGT. Trimming removed 2 bases from V and 5 bases from J; junction bases left unmatched: 5. The CDR3 DNA is TGTGCCAGCAGTGAAATAGGGCGGGGGGAGACCCAGTACTTC. Protein sequence: CASSEIGRGETQYF.

The chain links TRBV7-2 to TRBJ2-1; D perhaps matches TRBD2 (5 bases). This CDR3 has 16 residues. The V gene lost 4 bases and the J gene lost 4 bases, with 17 bases spanning the gap. Germline lookup yields CDR1 SGHTA and CDR2 FQGNSA. The CDR3 DNA reads TGTGCCAGCAGCTCCGGCGGGTCGGGGTCGTACAATGAGCAGTTCTTC. It encodes CASSSGGSGSYNEQFF.

The chain joins TRBV6-2 or TRBV6-3 to TRBJ2-3; TRBD1 is a possible D gene (6 bases). There are 15 residues in the CDR3. CDR1 is MNHEY and CDR2 is SVGEGT in the germline V gene. V was trimmed by 2 bases and J by 6 bases, leaving 15 bases between them. The chain's CDR3 is CASSYGGRGADTQYF. CDR3 nucleotide sequence: TGTGCCAGCAGTTACGGGGGCAGGGGTGCGGATACGCAGTATTTT.

The rearrangement uses TRBV24-1 and TRBJ2-7; D possibly corresponds to TRBD2 (6 bases). Germline V gene lookup returns CDR1 KGHDR and CDR2 SFDVKD. This CDR3 has 11 amino acids. V was trimmed by 9 bases and J by 7 bases, leaving 12 bases between them. DNA for the CDR3: TGTGCCACCTGGGACTCGCTAGAGCAGTACTTC. This gives the protein CATWDSLEQYF.

The chain carries TRBV5-6 and TRBJ1-6; 7 positions match TRBD1. The CDR3 totals 14 residues. Looked up from germline, CDR1 is SGHDT and CDR2 is YYEEEE. V was clipped by 4 bases and J by 7 bases; unmatched bases: 5. The CDR3 DNA reads TGTGCCAGCAGCCCGGTGACAGGGAATTCACCCCTCCACTTT. It codes for CASSPVTGNSPLHF.

The rearrangement uses TRBV5-1 and TRBJ2-2; D is ambiguous. The V and J ends lost 6 bases and 4 bases respectively, with 10 bases between them. The CDR3 is 13 amino acids. Germline assignment: CDR1 SGHRS and CDR2 YFSETQ. The CDR3 nucleotides are TGCGCCAGCACACAAATGGCCACCGGGGAGCTGTTTTTT. It codes for CASTQMATGELFF.

The chain is built from TRBV5-1 and TRBJ1-4; 11 nucleotides agree with TRBD1. CDR3 length: 14 residues. The germline V gene has CDR1 SGHRS and CDR2 YFSETQ. The V gene end was trimmed by 4 bases and the J gene end by 7 bases; junction bases not matched to a gene: 3. Written as DNA, the CDR3 is TGCGCCAGCAGCAGGGACAGGGGGGCTGAAAAACTGTTTTTT. Translated: CASSRDRGAEKLFF. Variable domain in full (rest from reference TRBV5-1 and TRBJ1-4): KAGVTQTPRYLIKTRGQQVTLSCSPISGHRSVSWYQQTPGQGLQFLFEYFSETQRNKGNFPGRFSGRQFSNSRSEMNVSTLELGDSALYLCASSRDRGAEKLFFGSGTQLSVL.

The chain has TRBV19 and TRBJ2-1, with 12 bases lining up with TRBD1. Germline values: CDR1 LNHDA, CDR2 SQIVND (reference sequence). CDR3 length: 14 amino acids. J gave up 7 bases and V 6 bases, and 4 bases lay outside the gene matches. The CDR3 nucleotides are TGTGCCAGTAGCCCGGGACAGGGGGCAAATGAGCAGTTCTTC. Its protein is CASSPGQGANEQFF.

The genes are TRBV19 and TRBJ2-7; D is unclear. The CDR3 is 13 amino acids. The V and J ends lost 3 bases and 6 bases respectively, with 12 bases between them. CDR1 and CDR2 from the germline V gene are LNHDA and SQIVND (reference sequence). In DNA, the CDR3 is TGTGCCAGTAGTATGTTTGGCAATCTCGAGCAGTACTTC. Encoded protein: CASSMFGNLEQYF.

This chain joins TRBV6-6 and TRBJ1-6; 8 bases fit TRBD1. Germline CDR1 and CDR2: MNHNY and SVGAGI (reference sequence). The V segment lost 6 bases and the J segment 9 bases; nucleotides outside the gene matches: 10. The CDR3 sequence is 15 residues long. The CDR3 here is CASSPADRATSPLHF. For the CDR3, the DNA is TGTGCCAGCAGCCCCGCGGACAGGGCTACTTCACCCCTCCACTTT.

J is TRBJ1-2 and V is TRBV5-5, with 8 positions matching TRBD1. This CDR3 is 14 amino acids long. CDR1 and CDR2 from the germline V gene are SGHKS and YYEKEE (reference sequence). J lost 2 bases, V lost 4 bases, and 4 bases had no gene match. The chain's CDR3 is CASSRTGYNYGYTF. CDR3 sequence (DNA): TGTGCCAGCAGCCGGACAGGGTACAACTATGGCTACACCTTC.

The gene calls are TRBV5-4 and TRBJ1-2; weak D call: TRBD1 (5 bases). The germline V gene has CDR1 SGHNT and CDR2 YYREEE (reference sequence). The length of the CDR3 is 15 residues. The V end was cut by 3 bases, the J end by 3 bases, with 15 bases between. In DNA form, the CDR3 reads TGTGCCAGCAGCTCCCGGACACCCGCCCACTATGGCTACACCTTC. This sequence encodes CASSSRTPAHYGYTF. Complete variable domain (other parts from reference TRBV5-4 and TRBJ1-2): ETGVTQSPTHLIKTRGQQVTLRCSSQSGHNTVSWYQQALGQGPQFIFQYYREEENGRGNFPPRFSGLQFPNYSSELNVNALELDDSALYLCASSSRTPAHYGYTFGSGTRLTVV.

Only a few counts were recorded for this clone. CDR3 coding DNA: TGTGCCAGCAGTTTAAAGACAGTAGGAATCTCACCCCTCCACTTT. Its protein product is CASSLKTVGISPLHF. The rearrangement joins TRBV28 to TRBJ1-6, with D maybe TRBD1 (5 bases). CDR1 and CDR2 (germline): MDHEN, SYDVKM. This CDR3 spans 15 amino acids. The germline V and J ends were trimmed by 2 bases and 10 bases, with 15 bases remaining between them. The complete variable domain, with remaining parts taken from reference TRBV28 and TRBJ1-6, reads DVKVTQSSRYLVKRTGEKVFLECVQDMDHENMFWYRQDPGLGLRLIYFSYDVKMKEKGDIPEGYSVSREKKERFSLILESASTNQTSMYLCASSLKTVGISPLHFGNGTRLTVT.

The chain combines TRBV9 with TRBJ1-1; D unresolved. This CDR3 comprises 13 residues. Germline CDR1 reads SGDLS; CDR2 reads YYNGEE. V lost 1 base and J 0 bases, leaving 4 bases between the germline ends. CDR3 amino acids: CASSVTLNTEAFF. DNA of the CDR3: TGTGCCAGCAGCGTAACACTGAACACTGAAGCTTTCTTT.

The genes are TRBV4-1 and TRBJ2-1, with 11 bases lining up with TRBD2. Looked up from germline, CDR1 is MGHRA and CDR2 is YSYEKL. This CDR3 spans 16 amino acids. With V trimmed by 4 bases and J by 6 bases, 8 bases remained unmatched. The CDR3 loop is CASSPYSGGATNEQFF. In DNA form, the CDR3 reads TGCGCCAGCAGCCCCTATAGCGGGGGGGCGACCAATGAGCAGTTCTTC.

This chain uses TRBV9 with TRBJ1-2; D call uncertain. The CDR3 is 16 amino acids. CDR1 and CDR2 (germline): SGDLS, YYNGEE. Deletions cut 0 bases from V and 4 bases from J, with 16 bases between. The CDR3 sequence is CASSVDSPGGGYGYTF. Here the CDR3 DNA reads TGTGCCAGCAGCGTAGATTCTCCGGGTGGAGGCTATGGCTACACCTTC.

The chain combines TRBV4-2 with TRBJ2-1; 10 positions match TRBD2. With V trimmed by 11 bases and J by 5 bases, 3 bases remained unmatched. This CDR3 spans 12 amino acids. In germline, CDR1 is LGHNA, CDR2 YNFKEQ. The CDR3 nucleotides are TGTGCCGTCGGGACTAGCGACAATGAGCAGTTCTTC. Translated, it gives CAVGTSDNEQFF.

This chain joins TRBV4-1 and TRBJ1-2; perhaps TRBD1 as D (5 bases). Trimming cost V 4 bases and J 0 bases, with 18 bases left between them. The CDR3 runs to 17 residues. Germline values: CDR1 MGHRA, CDR2 YSYEKL. CDR3 region: CASSPRQTSITNYGYTF. The CDR3 nucleotides read TGCGCCAGCAGCCCAAGACAGACGTCTATAACTAACTATGGCTACACCTTC.

V and J are TRBV19 and TRBJ2-7; 7 nucleotides align to TRBD1. This CDR3 has 13 amino acids. Germline V gene data show CDR1 as LNHDA and CDR2 as SQIVND (reference sequence). V was clipped by 9 bases and J by 1 base; unmatched bases: 6. CDR3 region: CASHSRGSYEQYF. The CDR3 DNA reads as TGTGCCAGCCATTCCAGGGGGTCCTACGAGCAGTACTTC. Variable domain in full (rest from reference TRBV19 and TRBJ2-7): DGGITQSPKYLFRKEGQNVTLSCEQNLNHDAMYWYRQDPGQGLRLIYYSQIVNDFQKGDIAEGYSVSREKKESFPLTVTSAQKNPTAFYLCASHSRGSYEQYFGPGTRLTVT.

This clone was seen only once. The gene calls are TRBV30 and TRBJ2-7; maybe TRBD1 (6 bases). This CDR3 spans 11 amino acids. Germline loops: CDR1 GTSNPN, CDR2 SVGIG (reference sequence). V lost 5 bases, J lost 5 bases, and 10 bases lay in between. CDR3 protein: CAWVQGNEQYF. The CDR3 nucleotides read TGTGCCTGGGTCCAGGGGAACGAGCAGTACTTC.